This T cell receptor beta chain was sequenced during a study of cytomegalovirus exposure and HLA in healthy donors. Study-wide results and caveats: That first-cohort TCR clusters tended to co-occur in the 100 to 150 validation repertoires was found in a later analysis. Cytomegalovirus-associated status was assigned to about 170 TCR beta chains.

To note about this clone: Its cognate antigen is unknown.

Donors came from a validation cohort of about 110 subjects, distinct from the first 666-subject cohort. Generated by immunoSEQ multiplex PCR, the TCRdb table keeps only in-frame clones and is missing some. This table holds tens of thousands of clones, 85% to 95% found once. The source material was PBMCs. This TCR came from a man aged 18 to 35 in good health and CMV-seronegative.

CDR3 DNA: TGCGCCAGCAGCCCCCCTGGGCCTGAAGCTTTCTTT. Encoded protein: CASSPPGPEAFF. The chain couples TRBV5-1 to TRBJ1-1; the D is unclear. Germline V CDR1 and CDR2: SGHRS, YFSETQ. The V end lost 4 bases, the J end lost 6 bases, and 10 bases lay between the germline ends. The CDR3 runs to 12 residues. Using reference TRBV5-1 and TRBJ1-1 for the parts outside the CDR3, the full variable domain is KAGVTQTPRYLIKTRGQQVTLSCSPISGHRSVSWYQQTPGQGLQFLFEYFSETQRNKGNFPGRFSGRQFSNSRSEMNVSTLELGDSALYLCASSPPGPEAFFGQGTRLTVV.